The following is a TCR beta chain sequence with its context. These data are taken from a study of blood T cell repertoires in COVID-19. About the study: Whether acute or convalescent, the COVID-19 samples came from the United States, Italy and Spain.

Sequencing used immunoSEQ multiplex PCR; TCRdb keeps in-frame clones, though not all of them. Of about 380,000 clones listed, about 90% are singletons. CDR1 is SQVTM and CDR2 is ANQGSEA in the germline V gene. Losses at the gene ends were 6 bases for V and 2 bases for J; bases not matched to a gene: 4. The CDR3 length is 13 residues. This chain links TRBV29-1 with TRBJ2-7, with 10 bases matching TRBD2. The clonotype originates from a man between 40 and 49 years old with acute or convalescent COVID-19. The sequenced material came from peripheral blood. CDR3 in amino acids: CSVWTSGAYEQYF. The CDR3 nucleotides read TGCAGCGTCTGGACTAGCGGAGCCTACGAGCAGTACTTC.